A single TCR beta chain is shown here with its context. Clones were sequenced by immunoSEQ multiplex PCR, and TCRdb holds only the in-frame ones, with some missing. The sample records about 220,000 clones, roughly 94% being singletons. Per germline, CDR1 MDHEN and CDR2 SYDVKM. V lost 3 bases and J 9 bases, leaving 11 bases between the germline ends. This CDR3 has 12 residues. The sample comes from a study of control samples from healthy donors and cancer patients. This receptor was taken from a man aged 45 to 65 in good health. The chain employs TRBV28 and TRBJ2-5, with D tentatively TRBD2 (6 bases). The sample was blood. DNA for the CDR3: TGTGCCAGCAGTTTCTCCGGAGGGGCCCAGTACTTC. It is translated as CASSFSGGAQYF.